The 9 T cell receptor beta chains listed next were all sequenced from one sample in a study of blood T cell repertoires in COVID-19. The protocol was immunoSEQ multiplex PCR, while the TCRdb copy is restricted to in-frame clones and leaves out a portion. The sample lists around 200,000 clones; around 80% were seen once. The sample comprised peripheral blood. These TCRs come from a woman of 80 years or more with active or convalescent COVID-19.

V gene TRBV11-2 combines with J gene TRBJ1-2; 10 bases fit TRBD1. Germline V gene lookup returns CDR1 SGHAT and CDR2 FQNNGV. V trimming: 4 bases; J trimming: 4 bases; junction bases outside the gene matches: 6. The CDR3 is 15 amino acids. Here the CDR3 reads CASSSDRGNLYGYTF. CDR3 sequence (DNA): TGTGCCAGCAGCTCGGACAGGGGGAATCTCTATGGCTACACCTTC. The full variable domain, completed using reference TRBV11-2 and TRBJ1-2, is EAGVAQSPRYKIIEKRQSVAFWCNPISGHATLYWYQQILGQGPKLLIQFQNNGVVDDSQLPKDRFSAERLKGVDSTLKIQPAKLEDSAVYLCASSSDRGNLYGYTFGSGTRLTVV.

V and J are TRBV4-3 and TRBJ2-7, with D possibly TRBD2 on 5 matching bases. The CDR3 runs 14 residues. CDR1 and CDR2 from the germline V gene are LGHNA and YSLEER. Trimming cost V 0 bases and J 4 bases, with 10 bases left between them. The CDR3 nucleotides read TGCGCCAGCAGCCAAGAGAGGACTGAATACGAGCAGTACTTC. Protein product: CASSQERTEYEQYF.

The V and J genes are TRBV4-1 and TRBJ1-1; D not resolved. Germline CDR1 MGHRA, CDR2 YSYEKL. V lost 3 bases and J 3 bases, leaving 14 bases between the germline ends. This CDR3 is built from 15 residues. CDR3 coding DNA: TGCGCCAGCAGCCAGTTGAGGGTTCATGACACTGAAGCTTTCTTT. The encoded protein is CASSQLRVHDTEAFF.

This rearrangement joins TRBV24-1 to TRBJ1-2; tentatively, D is TRBD1 (6 bases). CDR3 length: 18 residues. The germline CDR1 and CDR2 sequences are KGHDR and SFDVKD. Trimming left V 2 bases short and J 4 bases short, with 22 bases between. In nucleotides, the CDR3 is TGTGCCACCAGTGATTCTCGGGCAGGGGCCTTATGGGGCTATGGCTACACCTTC. It specifies CATSDSRAGALWGYGYTF.

The chain recombines TRBV28 with TRBJ2-3, with D maybe TRBD1 (5 bases). Germline V lookup: CDR1 MDHEN, CDR2 SYDVKM. The CDR3 is 13 residues long. Trimming stripped 2 bases from V and 6 bases from J, with 9 bases between. This CDR3 is CASSLGQGDTQYF. Here the CDR3 DNA reads TGTGCCAGCAGTTTAGGCCAGGGTGATACGCAGTATTTT. Variable domain in full (rest from reference TRBV28 and TRBJ2-3): DVKVTQSSRYLVKRTGEKVFLECVQDMDHENMFWYRQDPGLGLRLIYFSYDVKMKEKGDIPEGYSVSREKKERFSLILESASTNQTSMYLCASSLGQGDTQYFGPGTRLTVL.

The chain joins TRBV18 to TRBJ1-4; 7 positions agree with TRBD1. Per germline, CDR1 KGHSH and CDR2 LQKENI. The CDR3 runs 14 residues. Trimming cost V 6 bases and J 3 bases; bases outside gene matches: 4. CDR3 protein: CASSPGQPNEKLFF. The CDR3 nucleotides read TGTGCCAGCTCCCCGGGACAGCCTAATGAAAAACTGTTTTTT. Combining the CDR3 with reference TRBV18 and TRBJ1-4 gives the whole variable domain NAGVMQNPRHLVRRRGQEARLRCSPMKGHSHVYWYRQLPEEGLKFMVYLQKENIIDESGMPKERFSAEFPKEGPSILRIQQVVRGDSAAYFCASSPGQPNEKLFFGSGTQLSVL.

This rearrangement joins TRBV27 to TRBJ2-6; 7 nucleotides align to TRBD2. CDR3 length equals 17 residues. CDR1 and CDR2 (germline): MNHEY, SMNVEV (reference sequence). V was pared by 6 bases and J by 2 bases, with 10 bases of the junction left unmatched. In DNA form, the CDR3 reads TGTGCCAGCAGAAGTGCGGGGGTGGTCGCTGGGGCCAACGTCCTGACTTTC. It specifies CASRSAGVVAGANVLTF.

The V call is TRBV10-3, the J call TRBJ1-1, with 8 bases lining up with TRBD1. The germline V gene has CDR1 ENHRY and CDR2 SYGVKD. The CDR3 length is 13 residues. After removal of 7 bases from V and 1 base from J, the junction contained 2 bases not matched to a gene. CDR3 DNA: TGTGCCATCAAGGGACAGGAGAACACTGAAGCTTTCTTT. Amino acid sequence: CAIKGQENTEAFF.

This clone was found once. The chain links TRBV18 to TRBJ2-3, with 10 bases that match TRBD1. This CDR3 region has 17 residues. V lost 0 bases to trimming and J lost 2 bases; unmatched junction nucleotides: 5. Germline values: CDR1 KGHSH, CDR2 LQKENI. This CDR3 reads CASSPPIGQGDTDTQYF. The CDR3 DNA follows: TGTGCCAGCTCACCACCGATTGGACAGGGGGACACAGATACGCAGTATTTT.